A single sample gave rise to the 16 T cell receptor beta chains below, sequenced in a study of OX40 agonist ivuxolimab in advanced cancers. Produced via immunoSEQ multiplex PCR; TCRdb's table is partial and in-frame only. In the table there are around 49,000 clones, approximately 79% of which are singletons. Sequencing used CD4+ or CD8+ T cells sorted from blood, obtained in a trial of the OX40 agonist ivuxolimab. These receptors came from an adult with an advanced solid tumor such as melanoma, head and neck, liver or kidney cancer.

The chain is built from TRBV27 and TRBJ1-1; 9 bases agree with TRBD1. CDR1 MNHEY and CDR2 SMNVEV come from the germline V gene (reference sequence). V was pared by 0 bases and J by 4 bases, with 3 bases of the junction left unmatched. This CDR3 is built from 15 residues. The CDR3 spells CASSLSDRGVTEAFF. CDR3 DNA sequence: TGTGCCAGCAGTTTATCGGACAGGGGCGTCACTGAAGCTTTCTTT.

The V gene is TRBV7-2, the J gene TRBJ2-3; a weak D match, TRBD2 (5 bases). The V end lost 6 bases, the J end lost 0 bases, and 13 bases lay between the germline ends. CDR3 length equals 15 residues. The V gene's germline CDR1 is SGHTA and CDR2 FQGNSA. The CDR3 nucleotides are TGTGCCAGCAGAGACCCTCGGACTAGCACAGATACGCAGTATTTT. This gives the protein CASRDPRTSTDTQYF. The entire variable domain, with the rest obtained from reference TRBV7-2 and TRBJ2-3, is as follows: GAGVSQSPSNKVTEKGKDVELRCDPISGHTALYWYRQSLGQGLEFLIYFQGNSAPDKSGLPSDRFSAERTGGSVSTLTIQRTQQEDSAVYLCASRDPRTSTDTQYFGPGTRLTVL.

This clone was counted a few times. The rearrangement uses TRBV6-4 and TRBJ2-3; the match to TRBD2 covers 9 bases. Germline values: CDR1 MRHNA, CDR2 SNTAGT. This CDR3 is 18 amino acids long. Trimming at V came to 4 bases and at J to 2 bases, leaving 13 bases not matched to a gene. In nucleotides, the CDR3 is TGTGCCAGCAGTGGGGGGCTAGCGGGACGCACCTACACAGATACGCAGTATTTT. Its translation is CASSGGLAGRTYTDTQYF.

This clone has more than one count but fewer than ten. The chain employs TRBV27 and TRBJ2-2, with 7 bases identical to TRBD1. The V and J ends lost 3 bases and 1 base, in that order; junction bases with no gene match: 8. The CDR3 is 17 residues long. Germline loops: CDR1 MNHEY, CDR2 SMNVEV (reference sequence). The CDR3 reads CASSLIQGVLNTGELFF. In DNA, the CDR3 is TGTGCCAGCAGTTTGATCCAGGGGGTGCTGAACACCGGGGAGCTGTTTTTT.

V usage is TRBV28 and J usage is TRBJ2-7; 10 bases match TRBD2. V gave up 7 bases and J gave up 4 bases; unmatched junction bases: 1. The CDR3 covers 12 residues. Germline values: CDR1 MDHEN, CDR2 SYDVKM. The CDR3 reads CASTSGGYEQYF. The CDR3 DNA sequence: TGTGCCAGCACTAGCGGGGGTTACGAGCAGTACTTC.

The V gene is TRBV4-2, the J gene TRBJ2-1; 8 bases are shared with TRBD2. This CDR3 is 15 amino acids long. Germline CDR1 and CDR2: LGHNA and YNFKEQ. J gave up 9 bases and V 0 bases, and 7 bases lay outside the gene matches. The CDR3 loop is CASSQDVAGGSEQFF. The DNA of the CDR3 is TGTGCCAGCAGCCAAGATGTGGCGGGAGGTAGTGAGCAGTTCTTC.

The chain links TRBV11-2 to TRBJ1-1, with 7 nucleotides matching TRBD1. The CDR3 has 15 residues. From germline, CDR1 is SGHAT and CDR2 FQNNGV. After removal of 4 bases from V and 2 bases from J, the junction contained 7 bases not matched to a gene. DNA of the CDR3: TGTGCCAGCAGCTCGCTGACAGGGAGTAACACTGAAGCTTTCTTT. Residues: CASSSLTGSNTEAFF.

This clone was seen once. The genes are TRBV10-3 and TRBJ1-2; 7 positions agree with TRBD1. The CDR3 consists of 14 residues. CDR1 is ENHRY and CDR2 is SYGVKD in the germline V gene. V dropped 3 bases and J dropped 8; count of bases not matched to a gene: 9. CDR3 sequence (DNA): TGTGCCATCAGTGACTTACAGGGGCTGAGGGGCTACACCTTC. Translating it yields CAISDLQGLRGYTF.

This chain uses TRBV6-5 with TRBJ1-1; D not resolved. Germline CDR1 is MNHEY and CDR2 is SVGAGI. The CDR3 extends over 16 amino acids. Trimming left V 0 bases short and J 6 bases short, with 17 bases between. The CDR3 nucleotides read TGTGCCAGCAGTTACTCTGGCACTCGTTCCTACTCTGAAGCTTTCTTT. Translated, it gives CASSYSGTRSYSEAFF.

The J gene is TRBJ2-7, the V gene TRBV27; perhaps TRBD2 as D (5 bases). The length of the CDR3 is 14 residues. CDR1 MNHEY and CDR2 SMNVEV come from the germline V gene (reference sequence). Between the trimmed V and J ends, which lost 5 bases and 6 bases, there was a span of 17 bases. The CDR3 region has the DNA TGTGCCAGCAGTCCGGGTCGGCCGGCGGGCGAGCAGTACTTC. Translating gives CASSPGRPAGEQYF.

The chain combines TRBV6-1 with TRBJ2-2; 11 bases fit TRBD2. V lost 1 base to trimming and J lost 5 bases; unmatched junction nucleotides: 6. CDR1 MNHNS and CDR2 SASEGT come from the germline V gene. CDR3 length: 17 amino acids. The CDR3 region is CASSEGIAGGPTGELFF. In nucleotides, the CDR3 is TGTGCCAGCAGTGAAGGAATAGCGGGAGGGCCAACCGGGGAGCTGTTTTTT.

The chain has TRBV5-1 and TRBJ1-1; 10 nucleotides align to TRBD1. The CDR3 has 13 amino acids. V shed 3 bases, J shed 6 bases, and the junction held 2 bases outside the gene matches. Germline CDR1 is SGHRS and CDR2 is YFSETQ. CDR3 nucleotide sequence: TGCGCCAGCAGCTGGGGGACAGGGGCTGAAGCTTTCTTT. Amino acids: CASSWGTGAEAFF.

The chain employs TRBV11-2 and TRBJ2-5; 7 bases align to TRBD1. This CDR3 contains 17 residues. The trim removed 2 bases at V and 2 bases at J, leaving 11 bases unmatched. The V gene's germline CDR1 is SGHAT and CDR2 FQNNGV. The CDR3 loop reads CASSLKGFAGGQETQYF. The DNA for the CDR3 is TGTGCCAGCAGCTTAAAAGGATTCGCAGGGGGACAAGAGACCCAGTACTTC.

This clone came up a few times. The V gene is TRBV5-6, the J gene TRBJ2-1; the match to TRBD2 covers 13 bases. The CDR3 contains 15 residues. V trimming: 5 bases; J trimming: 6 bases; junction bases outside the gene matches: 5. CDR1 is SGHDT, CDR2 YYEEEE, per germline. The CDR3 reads CASSRLAGGLNEQFF. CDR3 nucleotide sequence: TGTGCCAGCAGTAGACTAGCGGGAGGTCTCAATGAGCAGTTCTTC.

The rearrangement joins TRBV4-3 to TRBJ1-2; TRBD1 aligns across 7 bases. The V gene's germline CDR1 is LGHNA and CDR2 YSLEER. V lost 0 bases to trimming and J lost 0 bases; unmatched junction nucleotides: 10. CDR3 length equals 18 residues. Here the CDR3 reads CASSQDVTGNLANYGYTF. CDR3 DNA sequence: TGCGCCAGCAGCCAAGATGTGACAGGGAATCTAGCTAACTATGGCTACACCTTC.

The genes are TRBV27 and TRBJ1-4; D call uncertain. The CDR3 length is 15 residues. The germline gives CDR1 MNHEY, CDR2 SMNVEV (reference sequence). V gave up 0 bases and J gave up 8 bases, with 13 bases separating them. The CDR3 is CASSLSGSQSEKLFF. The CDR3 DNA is TGTGCCAGCAGTTTATCCGGATCGCAGTCAGAAAAACTGTTTTTT.